This T cell receptor beta chain was sequenced in a study of blood T cell repertoires in COVID-19. Across the whole study: The United States, Italy and Spain were the sources of the acute and convalescent COVID-19 samples. From T cells, B-cell-depleted T cells, or PBMCs came the material, which was cDNA or gDNA.

Only one count was recorded for this clone. Sequenced by immunoSEQ multiplex PCR; TCRdb stores in-frame clones only, minus some. The sample holds about 160,000 clones; about 90% are singletons and the top ten take about 4.8%. From germline, CDR1 is SGHRS and CDR2 YFSETQ. The CDR3 consists of 16 residues. V lost 4 bases and J 3 bases, leaving 17 bases between the germline ends. This sequence was found in a man aged 25-40 years with COVID-19, enrolled during active disease. The V gene is TRBV5-1, the J gene TRBJ2-4, with D possibly TRBD2 on 5 matching bases. Sequenced material: peripheral blood. The CDR3 here is CASSRSEGRIKNIQYF. The CDR3 DNA reads TGCGCCAGCAGCCGGTCAGAAGGGAGAATCAAAAACATTCAGTACTTC. Full variable domain (missing parts from reference TRBV5-1 and TRBJ2-4): KAGVTQTPRYLIKTRGQQVTLSCSPISGHRSVSWYQQTPGQGLQFLFEYFSETQRNKGNFPGRFSGRQFSNSRSEMNVSTLELGDSALYLCASSRSEGRIKNIQYFGAGTRLSVL.